Following are 2 T cell receptor beta chains from one sample sequenced in a study of T cell responses to AZD1222 COVID-19 vaccine. Measured with immunoSEQ multiplex PCR; TCRdb has only the in-frame clones, and not every one. The table records hundreds of thousands of clones, about 92% of them present only once. The sequencing used peripheral blood, collected on day 0 of MenACWY control vaccination. All receptors derive from an adult in good health.

This clone was recorded once. V is TRBV4-1 and J is TRBJ1-2; D is unclear. The germline gives CDR1 MGHRA, CDR2 YSYEKL. Trimming pared 0 bases from V and 10 bases from J, leaving 18 bases between. CDR3 length: 15 amino acids. The CDR3 sequence: CASSQEMALPPHYTF. The CDR3 DNA reads as TGCGCCAGCAGCCAAGAAATGGCCCTACCACCCCACTACACCTTC.

The rearrangement joins TRBV9 to TRBJ2-2; TRBD2 is a possible D gene (7 bases). Trimming cost V 2 bases and J 7 bases, with 15 bases left between them. Germline CDR1 reads SGDLS; CDR2 reads YYNGEE. CDR3 length: 15 residues. As DNA, the CDR3 is TGTGCCAGCAGCGTTGACGGGGGGCAAGGCGGGGAGCTGTTTTTT. Amino acids: CASSVDGGQGGELFF.